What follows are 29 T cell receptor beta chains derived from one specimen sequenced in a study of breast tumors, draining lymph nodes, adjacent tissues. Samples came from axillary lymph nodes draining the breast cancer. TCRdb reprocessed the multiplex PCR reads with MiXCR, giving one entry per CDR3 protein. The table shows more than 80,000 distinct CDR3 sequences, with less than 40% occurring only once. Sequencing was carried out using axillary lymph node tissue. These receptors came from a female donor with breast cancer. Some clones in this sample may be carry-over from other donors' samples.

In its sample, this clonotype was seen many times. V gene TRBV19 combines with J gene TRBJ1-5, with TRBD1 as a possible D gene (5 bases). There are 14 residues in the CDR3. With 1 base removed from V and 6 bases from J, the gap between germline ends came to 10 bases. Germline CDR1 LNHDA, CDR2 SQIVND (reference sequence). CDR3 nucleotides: TGTGCCAGTAGTATAGGACAGTTCGCTCAGCCCCAGCATTTT. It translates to CASSIGQFAQPQHF.

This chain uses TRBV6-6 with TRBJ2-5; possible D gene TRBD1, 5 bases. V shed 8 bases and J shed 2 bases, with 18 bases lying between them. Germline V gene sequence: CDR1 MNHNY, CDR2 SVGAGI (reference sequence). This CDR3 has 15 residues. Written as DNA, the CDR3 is TGTGCCAGCGGCCTTACAGGCGTAGGGCAAGAGACCCAGTACTTC. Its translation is CASGLTGVGQETQYF.

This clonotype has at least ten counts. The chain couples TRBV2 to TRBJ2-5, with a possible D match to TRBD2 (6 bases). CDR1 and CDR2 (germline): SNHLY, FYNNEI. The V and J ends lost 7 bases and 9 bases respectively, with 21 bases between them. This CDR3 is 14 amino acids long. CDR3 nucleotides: TGTGCCAGCAAAGTCGGAGATACATCGGGGGCCCAGTACTTC. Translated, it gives CASKVGDTSGAQYF.

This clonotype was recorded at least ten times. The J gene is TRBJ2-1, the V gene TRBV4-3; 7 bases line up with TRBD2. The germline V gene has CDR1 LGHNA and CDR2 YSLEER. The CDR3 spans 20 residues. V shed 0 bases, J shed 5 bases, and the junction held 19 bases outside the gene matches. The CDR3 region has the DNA TGCGCCAGCAGCCAAGATCGGTGGGGGGGTTCGGCCCTCGGTAACAATGAGCAGTTCTTC. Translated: CASSQDRWGGSALGNNEQFF.

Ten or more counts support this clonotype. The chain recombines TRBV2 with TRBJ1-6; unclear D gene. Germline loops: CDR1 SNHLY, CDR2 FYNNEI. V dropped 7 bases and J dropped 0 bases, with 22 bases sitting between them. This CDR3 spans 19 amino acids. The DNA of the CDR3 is TGTGCCAGCACCTTCCTCCTGGGGAGGAGGAGCTCCTATAATTCACCCCTCCACTTT. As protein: CASTFLLGRRSSYNSPLHF.

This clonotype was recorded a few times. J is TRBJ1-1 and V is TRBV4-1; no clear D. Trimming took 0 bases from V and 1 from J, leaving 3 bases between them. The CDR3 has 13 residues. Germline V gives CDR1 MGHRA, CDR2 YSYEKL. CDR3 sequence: CASSQERNTEAFF. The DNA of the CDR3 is TGCGCCAGCAGCCAAGAAAGGAACACTGAAGCTTTCTTT.

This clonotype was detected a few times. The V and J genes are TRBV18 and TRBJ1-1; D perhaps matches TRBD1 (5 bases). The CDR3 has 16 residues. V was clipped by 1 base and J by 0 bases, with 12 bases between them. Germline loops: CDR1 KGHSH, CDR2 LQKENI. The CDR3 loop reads CASSPRRGAVNTEAFF. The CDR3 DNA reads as TGTGCCAGCTCACCACGGAGGGGCGCGGTGAACACTGAAGCTTTCTTT.

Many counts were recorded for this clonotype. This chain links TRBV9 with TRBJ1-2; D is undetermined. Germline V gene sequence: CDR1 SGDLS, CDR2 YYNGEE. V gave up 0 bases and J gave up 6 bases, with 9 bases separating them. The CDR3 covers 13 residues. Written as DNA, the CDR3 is TGTGCCAGCAGCGTAGACCTCGGGCATGGCTACACCTTC. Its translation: CASSVDLGHGYTF. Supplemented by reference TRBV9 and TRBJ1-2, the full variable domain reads DSGVTQTPKHLITATGQRVTLRCSPRSGDLSVYWYQQSLDQGLQFLIQYYNGEERAKGNILERFSAQQFPDLHSELNLSSLELGDSALYFCASSVDLGHGYTFGSGTRLTVV.

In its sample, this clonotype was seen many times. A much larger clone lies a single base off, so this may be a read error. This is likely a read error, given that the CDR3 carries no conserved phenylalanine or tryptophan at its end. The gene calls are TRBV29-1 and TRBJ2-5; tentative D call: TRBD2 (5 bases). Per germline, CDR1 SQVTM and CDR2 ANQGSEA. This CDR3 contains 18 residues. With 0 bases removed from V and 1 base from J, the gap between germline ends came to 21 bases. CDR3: CSVEDLVRQRNPQETQYL. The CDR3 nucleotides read TGCAGCGTTGAAGATTTAGTGAGGCAGCGGAACCCCCAAGAGACCCAGTACCTC.

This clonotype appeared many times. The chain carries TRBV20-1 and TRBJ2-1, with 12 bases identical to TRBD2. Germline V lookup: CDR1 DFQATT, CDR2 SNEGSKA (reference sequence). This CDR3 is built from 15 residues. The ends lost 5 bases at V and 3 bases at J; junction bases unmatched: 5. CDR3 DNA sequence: TGCAGTGCTTCCTCGACTAGCGGGAGCTACAATGAGCAGTTCTTC. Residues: CSASSTSGSYNEQFF.

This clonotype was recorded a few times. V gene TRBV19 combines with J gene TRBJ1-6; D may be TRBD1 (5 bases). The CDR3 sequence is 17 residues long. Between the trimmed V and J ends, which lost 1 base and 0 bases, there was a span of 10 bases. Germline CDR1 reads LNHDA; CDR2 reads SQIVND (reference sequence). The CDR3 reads CASSIVSGSSYNSPLHF. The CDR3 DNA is TGTGCCAGTAGTATAGTCTCAGGGAGCTCCTATAATTCACCCCTCCACTTT. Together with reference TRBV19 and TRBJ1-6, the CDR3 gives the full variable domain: DGGITQSPKYLFRKEGQNVTLSCEQNLNHDAMYWYRQDPGQGLRLIYYSQIVNDFQKGDIAEGYSVSREKKESFPLTVTSAQKNPTAFYLCASSIVSGSSYNSPLHFGNGTRLTVT.

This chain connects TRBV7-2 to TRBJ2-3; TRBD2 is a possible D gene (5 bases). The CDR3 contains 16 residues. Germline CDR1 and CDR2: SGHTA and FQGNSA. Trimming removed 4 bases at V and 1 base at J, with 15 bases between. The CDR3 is CASSSHLAPGTDTQYF. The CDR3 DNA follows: TGTGCCAGCAGCTCCCATTTAGCGCCAGGCACAGATACGCAGTATTTT.

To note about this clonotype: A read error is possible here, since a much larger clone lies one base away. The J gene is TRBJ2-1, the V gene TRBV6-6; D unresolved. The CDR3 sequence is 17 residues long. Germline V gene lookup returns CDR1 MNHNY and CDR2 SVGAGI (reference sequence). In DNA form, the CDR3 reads TGTGCCAGCAGTCACTCTCAGCCAGATAGCTCCTACAATGAGCAGTTCTTC. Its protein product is CASSHSQPDSSYNEQFF.

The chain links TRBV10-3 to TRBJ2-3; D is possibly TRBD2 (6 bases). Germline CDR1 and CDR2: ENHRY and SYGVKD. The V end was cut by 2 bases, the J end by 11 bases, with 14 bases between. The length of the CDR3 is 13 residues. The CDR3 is CAISETSGGEQYF. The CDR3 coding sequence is TGTGCCATCAGTGAGACCTCCGGGGGTGAGCAGTATTTT.

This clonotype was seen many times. CDR3 residues: CASSWHPIYF. The CDR3 DNA follows: TGTGCCAGCAGTTGGCACCCCATATATTTT. This chain links TRBV6-2 or TRBV6-3 with TRBJ1-3; D gene uncertain. V lost 4 bases and J 11 bases, leaving 6 bases between the germline ends. The germline V gene encodes CDR1 MNHEY and CDR2 SVGEGT. The CDR3 is 10 amino acids.

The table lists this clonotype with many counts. CDR3 region: CASSPISSGANVLTF. CDR3 nucleotides: TGTGCCAGCAGCCCCATTAGCTCTGGGGCCAACGTCCTGACTTTC. This chain uses TRBV6-2 or TRBV6-3 with TRBJ2-6; D call uncertain. CDR3 length equals 15 residues. The V gene lost 6 bases and the J gene lost 0 bases, with 9 bases spanning the gap. The germline V gene has CDR1 MNHEY and CDR2 SVGEGT.

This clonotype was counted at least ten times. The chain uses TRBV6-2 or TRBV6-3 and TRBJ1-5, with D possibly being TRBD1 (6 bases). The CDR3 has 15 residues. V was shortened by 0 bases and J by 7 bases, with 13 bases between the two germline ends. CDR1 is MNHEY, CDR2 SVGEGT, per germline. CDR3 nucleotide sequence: TGTGCCAGCAGTTACTCCCGGGGGCGAGGACAGCCCCAGCATTTT. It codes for CASSYSRGRGQPQHF.

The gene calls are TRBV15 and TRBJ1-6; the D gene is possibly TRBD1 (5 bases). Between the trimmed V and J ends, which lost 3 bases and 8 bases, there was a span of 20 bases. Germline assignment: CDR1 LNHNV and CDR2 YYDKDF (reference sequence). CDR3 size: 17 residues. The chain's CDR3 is CATSSYSKGTGHSPLHF. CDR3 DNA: TGTGCCACCAGCAGTTACTCGAAGGGGACGGGTCATTCACCCCTCCACTTT.

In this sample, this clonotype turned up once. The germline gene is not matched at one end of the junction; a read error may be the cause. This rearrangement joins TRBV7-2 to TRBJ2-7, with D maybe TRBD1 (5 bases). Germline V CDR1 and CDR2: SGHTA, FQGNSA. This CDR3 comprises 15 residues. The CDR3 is CASSTGHSPSYEQRF. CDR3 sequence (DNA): TGTGCCAGCAGCACAGGACATTCGCCTTCCTACGAGCAGCGCTTC.

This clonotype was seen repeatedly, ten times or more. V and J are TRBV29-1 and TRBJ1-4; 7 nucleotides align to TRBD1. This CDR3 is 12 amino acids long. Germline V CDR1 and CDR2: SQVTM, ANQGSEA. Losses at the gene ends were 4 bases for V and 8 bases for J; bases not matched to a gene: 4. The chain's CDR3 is CSVVSGGEKLFF. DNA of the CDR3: TGCAGCGTTGTTTCAGGGGGGGAAAAACTGTTTTTT.

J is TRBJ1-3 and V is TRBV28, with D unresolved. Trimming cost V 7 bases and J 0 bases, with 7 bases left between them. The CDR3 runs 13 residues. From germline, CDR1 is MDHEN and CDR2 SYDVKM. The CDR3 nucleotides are TGTGCCAGCATGGGCAACTCTGGAAACACCATATATTTT. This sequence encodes CASMGNSGNTIYF.

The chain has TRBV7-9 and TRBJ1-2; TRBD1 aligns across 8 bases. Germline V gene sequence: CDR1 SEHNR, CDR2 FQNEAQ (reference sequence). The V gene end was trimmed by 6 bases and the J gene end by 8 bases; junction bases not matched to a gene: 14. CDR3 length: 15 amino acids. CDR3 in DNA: TGTGCCAGCAGGCCCCCTCGGACAGGGTCGGAAGGCTACACCTTC. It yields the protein CASRPPRTGSEGYTF.

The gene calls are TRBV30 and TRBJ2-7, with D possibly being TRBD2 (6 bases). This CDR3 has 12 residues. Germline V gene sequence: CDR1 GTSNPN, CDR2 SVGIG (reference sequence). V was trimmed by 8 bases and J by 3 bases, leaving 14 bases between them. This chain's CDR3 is CAGGINNYEQYF. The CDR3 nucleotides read TGTGCCGGGGGGATCAATAACTACGAGCAGTACTTC.

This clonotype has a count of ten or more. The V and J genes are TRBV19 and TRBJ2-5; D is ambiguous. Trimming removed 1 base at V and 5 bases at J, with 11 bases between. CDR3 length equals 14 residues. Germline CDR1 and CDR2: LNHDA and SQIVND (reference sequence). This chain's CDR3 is CASSIGSSTETQYF. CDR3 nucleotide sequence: TGTGCCAGTAGTATAGGGAGCAGCACGGAGACCCAGTACTTC.

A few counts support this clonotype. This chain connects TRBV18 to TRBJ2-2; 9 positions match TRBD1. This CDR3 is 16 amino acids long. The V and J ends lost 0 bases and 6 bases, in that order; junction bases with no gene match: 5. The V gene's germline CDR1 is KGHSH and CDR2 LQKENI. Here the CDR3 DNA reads TGTGCCAGCTCACCACCAAAGGACAGGGGTTCCGGGGAGCTGTTTTTT. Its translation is CASSPPKDRGSGELFF.

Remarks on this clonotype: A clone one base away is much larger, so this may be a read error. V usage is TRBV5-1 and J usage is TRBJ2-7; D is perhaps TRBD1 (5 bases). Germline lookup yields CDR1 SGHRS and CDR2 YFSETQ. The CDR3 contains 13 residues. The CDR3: CASSLAGYHDQYF. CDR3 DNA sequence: TGCGCCAGCAGCTTGGCAGGGTACCACGACCAGTACTTC.

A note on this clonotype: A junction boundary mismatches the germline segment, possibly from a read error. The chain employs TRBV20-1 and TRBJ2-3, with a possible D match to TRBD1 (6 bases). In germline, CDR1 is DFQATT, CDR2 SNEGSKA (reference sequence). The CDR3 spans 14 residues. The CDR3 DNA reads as TGCAGTGCCGCCACTAGGGGGATCACAGCTACGCAGTATTTT. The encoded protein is CSAATRGITATQYF.

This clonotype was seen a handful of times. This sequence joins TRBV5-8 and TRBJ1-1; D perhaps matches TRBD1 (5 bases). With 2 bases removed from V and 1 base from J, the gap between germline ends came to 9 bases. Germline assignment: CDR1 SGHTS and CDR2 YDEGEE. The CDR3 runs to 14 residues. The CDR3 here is CASSFGTPNTEAFF. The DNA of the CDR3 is TGTGCCAGCAGCTTCGGGACGCCGAACACTGAAGCTTTCTTT.

The CDR3 loop is CASSERWKEETQYF. CDR3 nucleotides: TGTGCCAGCAGTGAAAGGTGGAAGGAAGAGACCCAGTACTTC. The gene calls are TRBV25-1 and TRBJ2-5; D is undetermined. There are 14 residues in the CDR3. The V and J ends lost 2 bases and 3 bases respectively, with 10 bases between them. Germline CDR1 is MGHDK and CDR2 is SYGVNS. The entire variable domain, with the rest obtained from reference TRBV25-1 and TRBJ2-5, is as follows: EADIYQTPRYLVIGTGKKITLECSQTMGHDKMYWYQQDPGMELHLIHYSYGVNSTEKGDLSSESTVSRIRTEHFPLTLESARPSHTSQYLCASSERWKEETQYFGPGTRLLVL.